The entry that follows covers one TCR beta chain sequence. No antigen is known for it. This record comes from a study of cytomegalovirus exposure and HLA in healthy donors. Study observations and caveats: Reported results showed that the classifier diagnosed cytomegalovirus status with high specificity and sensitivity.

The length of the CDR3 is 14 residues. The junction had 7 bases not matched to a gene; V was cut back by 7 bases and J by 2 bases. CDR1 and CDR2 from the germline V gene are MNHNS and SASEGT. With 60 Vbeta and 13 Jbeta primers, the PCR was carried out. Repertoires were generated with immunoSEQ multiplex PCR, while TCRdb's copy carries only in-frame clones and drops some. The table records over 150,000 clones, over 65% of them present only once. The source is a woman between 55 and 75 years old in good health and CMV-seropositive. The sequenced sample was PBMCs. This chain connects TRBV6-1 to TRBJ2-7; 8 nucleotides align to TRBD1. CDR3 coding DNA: TGTGCCAGCACTTCCGACAGGGGAGCCTACGAGCAGTACTTC. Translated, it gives CASTSDRGAYEQYF.